This TCR beta chain was recorded in a study of T-cell reconstitution after alpha-beta-depleted transplantation in children (dated by TCRdb to about 2016). About the full investigation: Using TCR repertoire profiling, the study quantitatively followed how T-cell immune reconstitution unfolded in children after TCRalphabeta/CD19-depleted allogeneic hematopoietic cell transplantation.

Library preparation used PCR. Instrument on record: Illumina HiSeq 2500. TCR library preparation used molecular barcoding, with unique molecular identifiers applied to normalize quantification of the TCRbeta repertoire. TCRdb reprocessing: public reads trimmed at Q25 with fastp, clones called with MiXCR, in-frame beta chains kept. Each entry merges the rows of one CDR3 protein and shows their most common DNA and genes. The sample records approximately 230,000 distinct CDR3 sequences, 20% to 30% of which are singletons. About 5% of the sample is taken by the ten largest. Based on the germline V gene (reference sequence), the CDR1 and CDR2 sequences are LGHDT and YNNKEL. The V end loses 6 bases and the J end loses 2 bases, and a stretch of 10 bases separates them. The CDR3 sequence holds 14 residues, the cysteine and phenylalanine included. Only the CDR3 portion is preserved as DNA: 42 bases, with reading frame beginning at the first base.

Remarks on this clonotype: Its antigen is unknown. No base quality values were provided; no much bigger clone lies one nucleotide off.

The paper as a whole reports these results and caveats: Hyperexpanded clone frequencies declined over subsequent months; after one year, T-cell counts and TCRbeta diversity were mostly attributed to newly produced T cells. About two months after transplant, the apparently early recovery of alphabetaT-cell counts reportedly depended on just several hundred clones that had expanded rapidly and came from non-depleted graft cells. In some patients, the high TCRbeta diversity seen at day 60 was put down to recipient T cells and intrathymic progenitors that had survived conditioning.

The meaning of the sample's treatment or condition label: allogeneic hematopoietic cell transplantation with graft depleted of TCRalphabeta T cells and CD19 B cells. Transplant recipients were children who received TCRalphabeta/CD19-depleted allogeneic hematopoietic cell grafts. The chain is made from TRBV3-1 and TRBJ2-2, with an unclear D gene assignment. The source is a female patient between 2 and 10 years old who had a stem cell transplant for congenital amegakaryocytic thrombocytopenia, so the T cells may come from the graft donor. The source material was PBMCs, mostly from graft donor cells, sampled 360 days after TCRalphabeta/CD19-depleted stem cell transplant. The DNA is TGTGCCAGCAGGCTCAGAGGAAACACCGGGGAGCTGTTTTTT. Its product reads: CASRLRGNTGELFF.